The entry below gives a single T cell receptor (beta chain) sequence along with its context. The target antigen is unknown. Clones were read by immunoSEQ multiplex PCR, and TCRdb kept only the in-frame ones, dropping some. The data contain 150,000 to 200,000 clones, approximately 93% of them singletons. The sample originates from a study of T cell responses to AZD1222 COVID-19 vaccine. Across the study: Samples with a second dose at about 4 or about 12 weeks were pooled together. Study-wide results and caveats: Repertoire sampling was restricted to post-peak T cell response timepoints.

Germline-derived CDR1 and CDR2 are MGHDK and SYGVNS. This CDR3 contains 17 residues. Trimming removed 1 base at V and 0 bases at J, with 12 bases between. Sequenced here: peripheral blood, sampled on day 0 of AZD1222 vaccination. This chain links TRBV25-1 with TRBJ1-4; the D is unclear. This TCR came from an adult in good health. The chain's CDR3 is CASSESASSSTNEKLFF. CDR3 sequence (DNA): TGTGCCAGCAGTGAATCGGCAAGCAGCTCAACTAATGAAAAACTGTTTTTT.